The 9 T cell receptor beta chains reported below all come from one sample, sequenced in a study of prognosis after radiotherapy for stage I lung cancer. Two-round multiplex PCR, the amplification method, yielded TCR beta CDR3 from genomic DNA. For every TRBV and TRBJ gene, a specific primer was used in first-round PCR. TCRdb called the multiplex PCR reads again in MiXCR, with one record for every CDR3 protein. The table records over 45,000 distinct CDR3 sequences, roughly 29% of them present only once. The sample consisted of PBMCs, taken before or after stereotactic body radiation therapy (not recorded which). The receptors were sampled from a donor over 45 with non-small cell lung cancer.

In this sample, this clonotype turned up many times. The rearrangement joins TRBV20-1 to TRBJ2-4; unclear D gene. CDR3 length equals 12 residues. CDR1 is DFQATT and CDR2 is SNEGSKA in the germline V gene (reference sequence). The V and J ends lost 3 bases and 3 bases respectively, with 6 bases between them. CDR3 region: CSASYGKNIQYF. In DNA form, the CDR3 reads TGCAGTGCTAGCTACGGCAAAAACATTCAGTACTTC.

This clonotype was recorded at least ten times. The CDR3 reads CASSRSGVQETQYF. The CDR3 DNA reads as TGTGCCAGCTCACGATCAGGGGTCCAAGAGACCCAGTACTTC. The V call is TRBV18, the J call TRBJ2-5, with D possibly TRBD1 on 6 matching bases. The CDR3 is made up of 14 amino acids. V shed 4 bases and J shed 1 base, with 10 bases lying between them. CDR1 KGHSH and CDR2 LQKENI come from the germline V gene.

This sequence joins TRBV6-1 and TRBJ1-6; possibly TRBD1 for D (5 bases). CDR1 is MNHNS, CDR2 SASEGT, per germline. V lost 7 bases, J lost 13 bases, and 23 bases lay in between. The CDR3 extends over 15 amino acids. CDR3 loop: CASTNNGTGSSPLHF. The CDR3 region has the DNA TGTGCCAGCACCAATAACGGGACGGGCTCTTCCCCCCTCCACTTT.

This clonotype was seen ten or more times. The genes are TRBV27 and TRBJ2-2; unclear D gene. The CDR3 is 14 residues long. The V end lost 7 bases, the J end lost 1 base, and 10 bases lay between the germline ends. From germline, CDR1 is MNHEY and CDR2 SMNVEV (reference sequence). The DNA for the CDR3 is TGTGCCAGCACTCGGACGGGGAACACCGGGGAGCTGTTTTTT. Its translation is CASTRTGNTGELFF.

This clonotype was observed at least ten times. The chain uses TRBV5-1 and TRBJ1-5, with D hard to call. CDR1 is SGHRS and CDR2 is YFSETQ in the germline V gene. V lost 4 bases, J lost 0 bases, and 14 bases lay in between. The CDR3 spans 16 residues. CDR3 DNA: TGCGCCAGCAGCCGTGACGGTTGGAATAGCAATCAGCCCCAGCATTTT. Its translation is CASSRDGWNSNQPQHF. Full variable domain (rest looked up from reference TRBV5-1 and TRBJ1-5): KAGVTQTPRYLIKTRGQQVTLSCSPISGHRSVSWYQQTPGQGLQFLFEYFSETQRNKGNFPGRFSGRQFSNSRSEMNVSTLELGDSALYLCASSRDGWNSNQPQHFGDGTRLSIL.

For this clonotype: A much larger clone differs from this one at a single base, so this may be a read error. The rearrangement uses TRBV24-1 and TRBJ2-5; D may be TRBD1 or TRBD2 (5 bases each). This CDR3 has 16 residues. Per germline, CDR1 KGHDR and CDR2 SFDVKD. V was cut by 5 bases and J by 0 bases, with 15 bases left in between. CDR3 coding DNA: TGTGCCACCAGTGGAGAGTACGGGGCACACCAAGAGACCCAGTACTTC. It is translated as CATSGEYGAHQETQYF.

This clonotype was counted ten times or more. V is TRBV25-1 and J is TRBJ1-1; D is ambiguous. Trimming shortened V by 11 bases and J by 1 base, and 8 bases separated the two germline ends. Germline V gene data show CDR1 as MGHDK and CDR2 as SYGVNS. CDR3 length: 11 residues. The CDR3 bases are TGTGCCTCCGTCAGGAACACTGAAGCTTTCTTT. Its translation is CASVRNTEAFF. The full variable domain, completed using reference TRBV25-1 and TRBJ1-1, is EADIYQTPRYLVIGTGKKITLECSQTMGHDKMYWYQQDPGMELHLIHYSYGVNSTEKGDLSSESTVSRIRTEHFPLTLESARPSHTSQYLCASVRNTEAFFGQGTRLTVV.

About this clonotype: At one end the junction does not follow the germline gene, possibly because of a read error. The chain has TRBV7-2 and TRBJ2-7; 8 nucleotides match TRBD1. This CDR3 contains 14 residues. CDR1 SGHTA and CDR2 FQGNSA come from the germline V gene. The CDR3 reads CASSFRGVWGQEYF. Written as DNA, the CDR3 is TGCGCCAGCAGCTTTAGAGGGGTGTGGGGACAGGAGTACTTC.

V usage is TRBV12-3 or TRBV12-4 and J usage is TRBJ1-6; weak D call: TRBD1 (5 bases). The CDR3 has 15 residues. Trimming took off 6 bases at V and 2 bases at J, with 11 bases between the two ends. This CDR3 reads CASSLWGTYNSPLHF. The CDR3 region has the DNA TGTGCCAGCAGCCTGTGGGGCACCTATAATTCACCCCTCCACTTT.